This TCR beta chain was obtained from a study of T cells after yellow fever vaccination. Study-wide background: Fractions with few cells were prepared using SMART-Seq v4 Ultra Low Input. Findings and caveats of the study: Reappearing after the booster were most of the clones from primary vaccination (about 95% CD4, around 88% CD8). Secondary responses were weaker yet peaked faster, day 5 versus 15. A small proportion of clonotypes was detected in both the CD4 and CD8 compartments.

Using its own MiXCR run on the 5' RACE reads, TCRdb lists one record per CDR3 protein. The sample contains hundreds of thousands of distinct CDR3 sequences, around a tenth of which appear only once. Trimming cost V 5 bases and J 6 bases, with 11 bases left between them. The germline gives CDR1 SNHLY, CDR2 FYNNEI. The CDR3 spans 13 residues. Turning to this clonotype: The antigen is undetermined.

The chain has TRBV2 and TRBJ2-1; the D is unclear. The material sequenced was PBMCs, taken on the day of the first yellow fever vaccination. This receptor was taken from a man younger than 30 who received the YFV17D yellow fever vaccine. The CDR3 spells CASSPDHGNEQFF. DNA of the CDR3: TGTGCCAGCAGTCCGGACCATGGCAATGAGCAGTTCTTC.